A single sample gave rise to the 22 T cell receptor beta chains below, sequenced in a study of CD8 T cells in ankylosing spondylitis. TCRdb itself ran the 5' RACE reads through MiXCR, one entry per CDR3 protein. The sample shows 200,000 or so distinct CDR3 sequences, roughly 26% of them seen only once. The sequenced sample was blood, either unsorted or a sorted T cell fraction (not recorded which). Receptors originate from a male donor with ankylosing spondylitis or in good health (not recorded which).

The chain uses TRBV20-1 and TRBJ2-7; 7 positions agree with TRBD2. V lost 2 bases and J lost 2; bases outside the gene matches: 6. The CDR3 contains 14 residues. Germline assignment: CDR1 DFQATT and CDR2 SNEGSKA (reference sequence). CDR3 residues: CSARQLGTTYEQYF. The CDR3 DNA is TGCAGTGCTAGACAGCTTGGGACTACCTACGAGCAGTACTTC.

This clonotype was recorded at least ten times. The CDR3 nucleotides read TGCGCCAGCAGCTCCCACATACTAGCGGGAGGGTCGGGAGAGCAGTACTTC. The encoded protein is CASSSHILAGGSGEQYF. The V gene is TRBV5-1, the J gene TRBJ2-7; TRBD2 matches at 13 bases. There are 17 residues in the CDR3. The germline V gene encodes CDR1 SGHRS and CDR2 YFSETQ. V lost 3 bases, J lost 7 bases, and 13 bases stayed unmatched.

The J gene is TRBJ2-1, the V gene TRBV14; a possible D gene is TRBD2 (6 bases). Germline V gene sequence: CDR1 SGHDN, CDR2 FVKESK. V lost 1 base and J 0 bases, leaving 7 bases between the germline ends. The CDR3 length is 15 residues. The CDR3 here is CASSQGLVSYNEQFF. The CDR3 coding sequence is TGTGCCAGCAGCCAAGGACTAGTCTCCTACAATGAGCAGTTCTTC.

The V call is TRBV6-5, the J call TRBJ2-7, with D unresolved. CDR1 is MNHEY, CDR2 SVGAGI, per germline. The CDR3 contains 15 residues. Between the trimmed V and J ends, which lost 2 bases and 2 bases, there was a span of 13 bases. The CDR3 sequence: CASSYTISSAYEQYF. The CDR3 coding sequence is TGTGCCAGCAGTTACACGATCAGTTCAGCCTACGAGCAGTACTTC.

This clonotype was counted ten times or more. This rearrangement joins TRBV5-1 to TRBJ2-7, with D possibly matching TRBD1 (6 bases). The CDR3 is 14 residues long. Germline V lookup: CDR1 SGHRS, CDR2 YFSETQ. V was cut by 2 bases and J by 5 bases, with 14 bases left in between. CDR3 sequence (DNA): TGCGCCAGCAGCTTTACCGGGACATCCCACGAGCAGTACTTC. Translated, it gives CASSFTGTSHEQYF. The full variable domain, its missing parts supplied by reference TRBV5-1 and TRBJ2-7, is KAGVTQTPRYLIKTRGQQVTLSCSPISGHRSVSWYQQTPGQGLQFLFEYFSETQRNKGNFPGRFSGRQFSNSRSEMNVSTLELGDSALYLCASSFTGTSHEQYFGPGTRLTVT.

This rearrangement joins TRBV29-1 to TRBJ2-5; 8 bases fit TRBD1. This CDR3 is 12 amino acids long. J was trimmed by 4 bases and V by 6 bases; bases with no gene match: 4. Per the germline V gene, CDR1 is SQVTM and CDR2 is ANQGSEA. CDR3 DNA: TGCAGCGTCGCCGGGACAGGAGAGACCCAGTACTTC. Translated, it gives CSVAGTGETQYF.

This clonotype was seen repeatedly, ten times or more. This rearrangement joins TRBV4-1 to TRBJ2-7, with no clear D. The germline V and J ends were trimmed by 4 bases and 4 bases, with 11 bases remaining between them. In germline, CDR1 is MGHRA, CDR2 YSYEKL. The CDR3 is 13 residues long. CDR3 residues: CASSRLLGYEQYF. CDR3 nucleotides: TGCGCCAGCAGCCGCCTCCTCGGGTACGAGCAGTACTTC.

The count of this clonotype is one. The chain employs TRBV29-1 and TRBJ2-3; weak D call: TRBD2 (6 bases). Germline V CDR1 and CDR2: SQVTM, ANQGSEA. Deletions cut 4 bases from V and 3 bases from J, with 14 bases between. The CDR3 is made up of 14 amino acids. The CDR3: CSVALAPRTDTQYF. The CDR3 nucleotides are TGCAGCGTTGCTCTAGCGCCCCGGACAGATACGCAGTATTTT.

This clonotype turned up a few times. The chain couples TRBV6-1 to TRBJ2-5, with 11 bases fitting TRBD2. V lost 10 bases, J lost 5 bases, and 9 bases stayed unmatched. The CDR3 is made up of 14 amino acids. Germline-derived CDR1 and CDR2 are MNHNS and SASEGT. CDR3 bases: TGTGCCACGGGTAGCGGGAGGGCCAGGGAGACCCAGTACTTC. Its translation: CATGSGRARETQYF.

This clonotype was detected ten times or more. The gene calls are TRBV7-2 and TRBJ1-6, with a tentative D call TRBD1 (6 bases). Germline V lookup: CDR1 SGHTA, CDR2 FQGNSA. The V end was cut by 2 bases, the J end by 10 bases, with 18 bases between. CDR3 length: 16 residues. The CDR3, as DNA: TGTGCCAGCAGCTTAAATGTTGGCAGGGGTGACTCACCCCTCCACTTT. Translated, it gives CASSLNVGRGDSPLHF. The full variable domain, rest sourced from reference TRBV7-2 and TRBJ1-6, is GAGVSQSPSNKVTEKGKDVELRCDPISGHTALYWYRQSLGQGLEFLIYFQGNSAPDKSGLPSDRFSAERTGGSVSTLTIQRTQQEDSAVYLCASSLNVGRGDSPLHFGNGTRLTVT.

At least ten counts were recorded for this clonotype. V usage is TRBV12-3 or TRBV12-4 and J usage is TRBJ1-2; D gene ambiguous. This CDR3 comprises 14 residues. Between the trimmed V and J ends, which lost 2 bases and 8 bases, there was a span of 15 bases. In nucleotides, the CDR3 is TGTGCCAGCAGTTTATCCTTATCCTTCGGGGGCTACACCTTC. Translating gives CASSLSLSFGGYTF.

V gene TRBV20-1 combines with J gene TRBJ2-5; D call uncertain. Trimming took 4 bases from V and 4 from J, leaving 10 bases between them. There are 12 residues in the CDR3. CDR1 is DFQATT and CDR2 is SNEGSKA in the germline V gene (reference sequence). This CDR3 reads CSANLGVETQYF. In DNA form, the CDR3 reads TGCAGTGCTAACCTAGGAGTAGAGACCCAGTACTTC.

This clonotype appeared many times. The V call is TRBV2, the J call TRBJ2-2; 9 nucleotides agree with TRBD1. The CDR3 has 15 residues. J lost 4 bases, V lost 7 bases, and 7 bases had no gene match. Germline CDR1 is SNHLY and CDR2 is FYNNEI. CDR3 in amino acids: CASMPGQGGTGELFF. CDR3 coding DNA: TGTGCCAGCATGCCGGGACAGGGTGGCACCGGGGAGCTGTTTTTT.

The chain employs TRBV20-1 and TRBJ1-5; possible D gene TRBD1, 5 bases. Deletions cut 6 bases from V and 8 bases from J, with 14 bases between. Germline CDR1 reads DFQATT; CDR2 reads SNEGSKA (reference sequence). This CDR3 has 12 residues. CDR3 nucleotides: TGCAGTGCAGGGGACGGCGGAAAGCCCCAGCATTTT. This sequence encodes CSAGDGGKPQHF.

V gene TRBV15 combines with J gene TRBJ2-5; D remains ambiguous. Germline lookup yields CDR1 LNHNV and CDR2 YYDKDF (reference sequence). The V and J ends lost 3 bases and 0 bases respectively, with 5 bases between them. The CDR3 extends over 13 amino acids. CDR3 in DNA: TGTGCCACCAGCAGCGGATACCAAGAGACCCAGTACTTC. The encoded protein is CATSSGYQETQYF.

The V call is TRBV20-1, the J call TRBJ1-1, with D possibly matching TRBD1 (5 bases). The CDR3 runs 14 residues. Germline-derived CDR1 and CDR2 are DFQATT and SNEGSKA (reference sequence). Deletions cut 4 bases from V and 4 bases from J, with 16 bases between. The CDR3 DNA is TGCAGTGCTACCGCAGGGAGTTTGAGCACTGAAGCTTTCTTT. This translates into CSATAGSLSTEAFF.

This clonotype was picked up a small number of times. The chain combines TRBV4-1 with TRBJ2-5, with 8 bases matching TRBD2. The CDR3 loop spans 16 amino acids. CDR1 MGHRA and CDR2 YSYEKL come from the germline V gene. V was clipped by 3 bases and J by 4 bases; unmatched bases: 10. The CDR3 nucleotides read TGCGCCAGCAGCCAGTCGTGGCGGCGGGAGGTAGAGACCCAGTACTTC. Translating gives CASSQSWRREVETQYF.

In its sample, this clonotype was seen many times. The chain couples TRBV20-1 to TRBJ2-1; tentative D call: TRBD2 (6 bases). CDR3 length equals 12 residues. Trimming took 5 bases from V and 5 from J, leaving 10 bases between them. From germline, CDR1 is DFQATT and CDR2 SNEGSKA (reference sequence). For the CDR3, the DNA is TGCAGTGCTCGCAGACTAGACAATGAGCAGTTCTTC. Amino acid sequence: CSARRLDNEQFF.

Only a few counts were recorded for this clonotype. The gene calls are TRBV27 and TRBJ1-1; D not certain. From germline, CDR1 is MNHEY and CDR2 SMNVEV (reference sequence). With 2 bases removed from V and 0 bases from J, the gap between germline ends came to 7 bases. This CDR3 region has 14 residues. The CDR3 loop reads CASSLDHLNTEAFF. The CDR3 coding sequence is TGTGCCAGCAGTTTAGATCACCTGAACACTGAAGCTTTCTTT.

There are a few counts of this clonotype. CDR3 bases: TGCAGTGCTAACCGGGACAGAGGTCAGCCCCAGCATTTT. Translated: CSANRDRGQPQHF. The genes are TRBV20-1 and TRBJ1-5; 7 nucleotides align to TRBD1. CDR1 and CDR2 from the germline V gene are DFQATT and SNEGSKA (reference sequence). After removal of 4 bases from V and 6 bases from J, the junction contained 6 bases not matched to a gene. The CDR3 loop spans 13 amino acids.

The chain employs TRBV6-1 and TRBJ2-1; D gene unclear. Between the trimmed V and J ends, which lost 6 bases and 3 bases, there was a span of 9 bases. Germline assignment: CDR1 MNHNS and CDR2 SASEGT. The CDR3 is 13 residues long. CDR3 amino acids: CASRVANYNEQFF. CDR3 DNA sequence: TGTGCCAGCAGGGTAGCTAACTACAATGAGCAGTTCTTC.

V is TRBV10-3 and J is TRBJ2-3; weak D call: TRBD2 (6 bases). This CDR3 is 16 amino acids long. Germline assignment: CDR1 ENHRY and CDR2 SYGVKD. The V end lost 6 bases, the J end lost 6 bases, and 22 bases lay between the germline ends. The DNA for the CDR3 is TGTGCCATCAGGGACTACACCGGACTCCGAGGGGATACGCAGTATTTT. Its protein product is CAIRDYTGLRGDTQYF.